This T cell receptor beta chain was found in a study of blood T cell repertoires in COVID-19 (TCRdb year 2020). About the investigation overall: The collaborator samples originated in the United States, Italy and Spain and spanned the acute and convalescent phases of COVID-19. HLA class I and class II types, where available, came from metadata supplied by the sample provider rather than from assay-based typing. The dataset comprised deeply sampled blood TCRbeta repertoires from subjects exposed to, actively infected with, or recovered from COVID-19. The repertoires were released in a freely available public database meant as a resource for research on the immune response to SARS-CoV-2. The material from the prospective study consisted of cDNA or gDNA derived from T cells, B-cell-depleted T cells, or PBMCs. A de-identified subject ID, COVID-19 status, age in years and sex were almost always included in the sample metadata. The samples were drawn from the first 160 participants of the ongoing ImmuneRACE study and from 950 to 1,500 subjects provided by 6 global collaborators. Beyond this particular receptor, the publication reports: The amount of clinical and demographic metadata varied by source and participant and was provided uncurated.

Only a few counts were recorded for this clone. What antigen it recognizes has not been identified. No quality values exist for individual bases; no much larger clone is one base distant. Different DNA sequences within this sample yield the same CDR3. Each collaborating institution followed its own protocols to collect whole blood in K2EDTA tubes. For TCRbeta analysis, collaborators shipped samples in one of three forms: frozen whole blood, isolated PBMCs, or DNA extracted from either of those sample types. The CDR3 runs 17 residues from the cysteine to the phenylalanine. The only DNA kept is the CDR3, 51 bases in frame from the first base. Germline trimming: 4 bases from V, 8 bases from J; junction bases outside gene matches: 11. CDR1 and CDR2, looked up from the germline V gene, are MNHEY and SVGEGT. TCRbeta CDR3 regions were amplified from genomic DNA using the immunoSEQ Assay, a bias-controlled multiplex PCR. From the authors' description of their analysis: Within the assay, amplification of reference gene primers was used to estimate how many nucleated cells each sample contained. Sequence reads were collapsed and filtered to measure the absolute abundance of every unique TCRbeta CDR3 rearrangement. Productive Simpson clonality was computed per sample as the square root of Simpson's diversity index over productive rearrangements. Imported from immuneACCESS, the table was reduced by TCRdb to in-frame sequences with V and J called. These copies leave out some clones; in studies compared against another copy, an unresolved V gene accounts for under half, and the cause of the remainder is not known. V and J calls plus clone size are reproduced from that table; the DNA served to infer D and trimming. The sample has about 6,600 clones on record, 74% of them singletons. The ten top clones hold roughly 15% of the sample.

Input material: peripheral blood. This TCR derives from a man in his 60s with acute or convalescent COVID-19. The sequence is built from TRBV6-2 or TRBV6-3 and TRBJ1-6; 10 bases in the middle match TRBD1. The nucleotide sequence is TGTGCCAGCAGTTCCGACGTAATCGGGACAGGGGATTCACCCCTCCACTTT. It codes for CASSSDVIGTGDSPLHF.